This T cell receptor beta chain was found in a study of T cell responses to AZD1222 COVID-19 vaccine. In the study overall: Whether given at about 4 or about 12 weeks, second doses were pooled.

Measured with immunoSEQ multiplex PCR; TCRdb has only the in-frame clones, and not every one. The data hold about 180,000 clones, with about 85% observed a single time. General study results and limits: The sample set comprised mostly white British donors with more females, and clonal diversity was possibly underestimated. Repertoire samples came only from after the peak T cell response. Spike-wide vaccine-associated CD4 TCRs dominated at 160-218 and 743-854.

Only a few counts were recorded for this clone. Its target is unknown. The CDR3 contains 19 residues. Germline V CDR1 and CDR2: LGHDT, YNNKEL (reference sequence). V lost 4 bases and J 3 bases, leaving 28 bases between the germline ends. This sequence joins TRBV3-1 (or the pseudogene TRBV3-2) and TRBJ2-7; possible D gene TRBD2, 7 bases. The sample was peripheral blood, taken on day 0 of AZD1222 vaccination. The clonotype comes from an adult in good health. Written as DNA, the CDR3 is TGTGCCAGCAGCCGTGGGGGGTCAACCCGGCAGCGGGACAACTACGAGCAGTACTTC. Amino acids: CASSRGGSTRQRDNYEQYF.